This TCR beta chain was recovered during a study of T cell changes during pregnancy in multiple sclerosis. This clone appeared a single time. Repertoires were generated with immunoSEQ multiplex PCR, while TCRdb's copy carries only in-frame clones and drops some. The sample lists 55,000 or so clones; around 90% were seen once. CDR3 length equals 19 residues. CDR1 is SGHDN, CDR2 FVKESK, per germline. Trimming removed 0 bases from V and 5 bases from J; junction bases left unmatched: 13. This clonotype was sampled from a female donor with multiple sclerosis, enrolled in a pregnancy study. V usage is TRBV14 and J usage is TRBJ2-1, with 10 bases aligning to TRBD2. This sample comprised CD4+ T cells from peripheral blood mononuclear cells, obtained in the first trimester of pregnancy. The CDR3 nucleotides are TGTGCCAGCAGCCAAGAAATCCGACTAGCGGGTTTTTCTCACAATGAGCAGTTCTTC. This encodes CASSQEIRLAGFSHNEQFF.